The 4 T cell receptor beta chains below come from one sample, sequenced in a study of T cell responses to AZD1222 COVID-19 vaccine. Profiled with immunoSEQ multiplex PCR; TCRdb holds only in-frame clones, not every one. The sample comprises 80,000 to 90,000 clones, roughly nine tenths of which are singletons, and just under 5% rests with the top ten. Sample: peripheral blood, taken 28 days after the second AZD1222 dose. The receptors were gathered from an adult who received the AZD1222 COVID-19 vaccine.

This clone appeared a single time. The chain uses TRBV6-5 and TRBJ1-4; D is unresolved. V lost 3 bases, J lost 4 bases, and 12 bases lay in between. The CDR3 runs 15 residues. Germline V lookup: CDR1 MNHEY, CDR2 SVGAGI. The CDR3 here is CASSYQHGINEKLFF. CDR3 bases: TGTGCCAGCAGTTATCAACACGGAATTAATGAAAAACTGTTTTTT.

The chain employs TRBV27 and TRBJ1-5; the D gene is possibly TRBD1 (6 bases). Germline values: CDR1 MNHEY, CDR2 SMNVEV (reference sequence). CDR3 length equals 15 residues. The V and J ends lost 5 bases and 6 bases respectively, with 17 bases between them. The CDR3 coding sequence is TGTGCCAGCAGTGCCAATGGGGGCCAGAGTCAGCCCCAGCATTTT. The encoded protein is CASSANGGQSQPQHF.

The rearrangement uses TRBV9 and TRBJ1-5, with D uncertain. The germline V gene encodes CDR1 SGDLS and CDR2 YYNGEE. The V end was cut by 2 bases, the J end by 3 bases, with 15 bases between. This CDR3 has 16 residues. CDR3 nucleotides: TGTGCCAGCAGCGTCGGTCCTTGGGGAGACAATCAGCCCCAGCATTTT. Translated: CASSVGPWGDNQPQHF. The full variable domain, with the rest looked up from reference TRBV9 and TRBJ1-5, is DSGVTQTPKHLITATGQRVTLRCSPRSGDLSVYWYQQSLDQGLQFLIQYYNGEERAKGNILERFSAQQFPDLHSELNLSSLELGDSALYFCASSVGPWGDNQPQHFGDGTRLSIL.

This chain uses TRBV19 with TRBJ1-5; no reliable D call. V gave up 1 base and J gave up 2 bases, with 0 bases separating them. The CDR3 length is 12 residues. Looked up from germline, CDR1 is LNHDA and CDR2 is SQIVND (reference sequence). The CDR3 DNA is TGTGCCAGTAGTATAGGCAATCAGCCCCAGCATTTT. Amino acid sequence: CASSIGNQPQHF.